A selection of T cell receptor beta chains follows, all from one sample in a study of CD8 T cells in ankylosing spondylitis. TCRdb reprocessed the 5' RACE reads with MiXCR, giving one entry per CDR3 protein. Among under 250,000 distinct CDR3 sequences listed, roughly 8.2% were seen once. Input material: blood, either unsorted or a sorted T cell fraction (not recorded which). The receptors derive from a female donor with ankylosing spondylitis or in good health (not recorded which). Each CDR3 is given with its conserved first and last residue. A D gene is named only where the DNA matches it firmly. Clone size is shown for a subset of rows, as once, few, many or a class of expanded clone.

v_gene	d_gene	j_gene	len	abundance	CDR3aa	CDR3nt
TRBV10-3	.	TRBJ2-7	15	many	CAISAQLGDSYEQYF	TGTGCCATCAGCGCCCAGCTGGGTGATTCCTACGAGCAGTACTTC
TRBV15	.	TRBJ2-3	16	many	CATSREKAGATDTQYF	TGTGCCACCAGCAGAGAGAAGGCGGGGGCCACAGATACGCAGTATTTT
TRBV6-2/TRBV6-3	.	TRBJ2-7	12	.	CASRRGGYEQYF	TGTGCCAGCCGACGGGGAGGCTACGAGCAGTACTTC
TRBV6-2/TRBV6-3	.	TRBJ2-3	15	many	CASRNGGVVADTQYF	TGTGCCAGCAGAAACGGGGGAGTGGTCGCAGATACGCAGTATTTT
TRBV5-1	.	TRBJ2-5	13	many	CASSLGGQETQYF	TGCGCCAGCAGCTTAGGGGGGCAAGAGACCCAGTACTTC
TRBV6-5	TRBD1	TRBJ2-2	17	few	CASSLRGQGFVAGELFF	TGTGCCAGCAGCCTTAGAGGACAGGGCTTCGTGGCCGGGGAGCTGTTTTTT
TRBV20-1	TRBD1	TRBJ2-1	15	many	CSARDNTGAYNEQFF	TGCAGTGCTAGAGATAACACAGGGGCGTACAATGAGCAGTTCTTC
TRBV4-3	.	TRBJ2-2	14	many	CASSQPGSDGELFF	TGCGCCAGCAGCCAACCGGGGTCCGACGGGGAGCTGTTTTTT
TRBV18	.	TRBJ2-3	12	many	CASSPDTDTQYF	TGTGCCAGCTCACCAGATACAGATACGCAGTATTTT
TRBV11-2	TRBD2	TRBJ2-7	16	many	CASSPLRTSGLNEQYF	TGTGCCAGCAGCCCGTTGCGGACTAGCGGCCTCAACGAGCAGTACTTC
TRBV6-5	.	TRBJ2-2	13	.	CANSGTPSGELFF	TGTGCCAACAGTGGGACGCCAAGCGGGGAGCTGTTTTTT
TRBV10-3	TRBD1	TRBJ2-1	15	many	CAISEKGDRNNEQFF	TGTGCCATCAGTGAGAAGGGGGACAGGAACAATGAGCAGTTCTTC
TRBV4-1	TRBD2	TRBJ2-7	15	few	CASSQTGLAGDEQYF	TGCGCCAGCAGCCAAACGGGACTAGCGGGCGACGAGCAGTACTTC
TRBV7-8	.	TRBJ2-5	13	many	CASSLAEQETQYF	TGTGCCAGCAGCTTAGCGGAACAAGAGACCCAGTACTTC
TRBV15	.	TRBJ2-5	12	many	CATTAMGETQYF	TGTGCCACCACAGCCATGGGAGAGACCCAGTACTTC
TRBV7-2	TRBD2	TRBJ2-1	17	.	CASSLLAGGLGTNEQFF	TGTGCCAGCAGCTTACTAGCGGGAGGGCTCGGTACCAATGAGCAGTTCTTC
TRBV29-1	.	TRBJ1-5	12	many	CSVEVEGQPQHF	TGCAGCGTTGAGGTGGAGGGTCAGCCCCAGCATTTT
TRBV7-2	.	TRBJ2-1	13	many	CASSLVLGNEQFF	TGTGCCAGCAGCTTAGTTCTGGGAAATGAGCAGTTCTTC
TRBV2	.	TRBJ2-7	12	many	CASSLTGIEQYF	TGTGCCAGCAGCCTCACGGGTATTGAGCAGTACTTC
TRBV6-2/TRBV6-3	.	TRBJ2-1	13	many	CASSYDPYNEQFF	TGTGCCAGCAGTTACGACCCTTACAATGAGCAGTTCTTC
TRBV5-1	TRBD2	TRBJ2-7	15	few	CASSLVASGSHEQYF	TGCGCCAGCAGCTTGGTGGCTAGCGGGAGCCACGAGCAGTACTTC
TRBV7-9	TRBD1	TRBJ2-7	17	few	CASSLVGQVVSSYEQYF	TGTGCCAGCAGCTTAGTAGGACAGGTTGTAAGCTCCTACGAGCAGTACTTC
TRBV28	.	TRBJ1-1	12	few	CASNRGSDEAFF	TGTGCCAGCAATCGGGGCTCGGATGAAGCTTTCTTT
TRBV29-1	.	TRBJ1-1	13	few	CSVGEGPNTEAFF	TGCAGCGTTGGTGAAGGACCAAACACTGAAGCTTTCTTT
TRBV5-4	TRBD2	TRBJ2-3	16	many	CASSLSGRSSTDTQYF	TGTGCCAGCAGCCTTAGCGGGAGGTCTAGCACAGATACGCAGTATTTT
TRBV11-2	.	TRBJ2-7	15	many	CASSLALPGAGEQYF	TGTGCCAGCAGCTTAGCCTTGCCGGGAGCTGGCGAGCAGTACTTC
TRBV12-3/TRBV12-4	.	TRBJ2-3	14	many	CASSLARGTDTQYF	TGTGCCAGCAGTTTAGCGCGAGGGACAGATACGCAGTATTTT
TRBV12-3/TRBV12-4	.	TRBJ1-1	13	many	CASWGRSDTEAFF	TGTGCCAGCTGGGGGAGGTCGGACACTGAAGCTTTCTTT
TRBV2	.	TRBJ2-5	13	many	CASLGLPGETQYF	TGTGCCAGCCTAGGACTCCCGGGAGAGACCCAGTACTTC
TRBV15	.	TRBJ2-7	18	many	CATSRDAPSRASGYEQYF	TGTGCCACCAGCAGAGATGCTCCCTCACGGGCCTCGGGCTACGAGCAGTACTTC
TRBV10-3	TRBD2	TRBJ2-7	15	many	CAISPRTRGNDEQYF	TGTGCCATCAGTCCCCGGACTAGGGGCAATGACGAGCAGTACTTC
TRBV6-2/TRBV6-3	.	TRBJ2-2	15	many	CASSYSLVMGGELFF	TGTGCCAGCAGTTACTCCCTTGTTATGGGCGGGGAGCTGTTTTTT
TRBV28	.	TRBJ2-7	12	many	CASSRDSYEQYF	TGTGCCAGCAGCCGGGATTCCTACGAGCAGTACTTC
TRBV27	TRBD2	TRBJ2-2	15	many	CASRLSGSNTGELFF	TGTGCCAGCAGACTTAGCGGGTCGAACACCGGGGAGCTGTTTTTT
TRBV3-1	TRBD1	TRBJ1-1	16	many	CASSQWRGRELTEAFF	TGTGCCAGCAGCCAATGGAGGGGGCGGGAACTCACTGAAGCTTTCTTT
TRBV7-9	.	TRBJ1-1	14	few	CASSLEPGGPEAFF	TGTGCCAGCAGCTTAGAACCCGGGGGCCCTGAAGCTTTCTTT
TRBV7-8	TRBD2	TRBJ2-1	14	many	CASSPATSANEQFF	TGTGCCAGCTCCCCGGCGACTAGCGCCAATGAGCAGTTCTTC
TRBV6-2/TRBV6-3	.	TRBJ1-5	14	many	CASRSGDSNQPQHF	TGTGCCAGCAGATCCGGGGATAGCAATCAGCCCCAGCATTTT
TRBV10-1	.	TRBJ1-5	13	few	CASSENRAQPQHF	TGCGCCAGCAGTGAGAACAGGGCTCAGCCCCAGCATTTT
TRBV30	.	TRBJ1-1	12	few	CAWSMISTEAFF	TGTGCCTGGAGTATGATTTCCACTGAAGCTTTCTTT
TRBV5-1	.	TRBJ1-1	17	many	CASSPEAQGMSLTEAFF	TGCGCCAGCAGCCCAGAAGCACAGGGTATGAGTCTGACTGAAGCTTTCTTT
TRBV3-1	.	TRBJ1-5	13	many	CASSQDQNQPQHF	TGTGCCAGCAGCCAGGATCAGAATCAGCCCCAGCATTTT
TRBV27	.	TRBJ2-1	14	few	CASSLDFTYNEQFF	TGTGCCAGCAGTCTTGACTTCACCTACAATGAGCAGTTCTTC
TRBV10-3	TRBD1	TRBJ1-2	15	many	CAISATGANPYGYTF	TGTGCCATCAGCGCGACAGGGGCCAACCCTTATGGCTACACCTTC
TRBV7-2	.	TRBJ2-1	12	many	CASSLTYNEQFF	TGTGCCAGCAGCTTAACCTACAATGAGCAGTTCTTC
TRBV4-1	TRBD2	TRBJ2-1	20	few	CASSHSAGTSGIGTHNEQFF	TGCGCCAGCAGCCATTCGGCTGGGACTAGCGGGATTGGGACACACAATGAGCAGTTCTTC
TRBV3-1	TRBD2	TRBJ2-7	16	few	CASSPYSSGRSYEQYF	TGTGCCAGCAGCCCTTACAGTAGCGGGAGGTCCTACGAGCAGTACTTC
TRBV6-2/TRBV6-3	TRBD1	TRBJ1-1	13	many	CASSYYQGERAFF	TGTGCCAGCAGTTACTACCAGGGGGAGAGAGCTTTCTTT